This T cell receptor beta chain was captured by sequencing in a study of cytomegalovirus exposure and HLA in healthy donors. For the study at large: As released early, the data held roughly 85 million unique TCRs from HLA-typed donors.

This CDR3 has 12 residues. The germline V gene encodes CDR1 SGDLS and CDR2 YYNGEE. Trimming took 4 bases from V and 6 from J; bases not matched to a gene: 3. On this clone: The antigen is unknown. Additional DNA sequences in this sample encode the identical CDR3.

The PCR employed 60 Vbeta primers together with 13 Jbeta primers. The assay was immunoSEQ multiplex PCR, and TCRdb's table has in-frame clones only and misses some. The table lists about 180,000 clones, roughly 81% of them singletons, with 4.9% in the top ten. Study-wide results and limits: In a later analysis, DRB1 alleles had the most associated TCRs; HLA-C alleles the fewest.

The V gene is TRBV9, the J gene TRBJ2-7; 8 bases are shared with TRBD1. The source is a woman aged 18-30 years in good health and CMV-seropositive. Material: PBMCs. The CDR3 DNA reads TGTGCCAGCAGCTTACAGGGGGGCGAGCAGTACTTC. Translated: CASSLQGGEQYF.